Shown below are 32 T cell receptor beta chains from a single sample sequenced in a study of chemoradiotherapy in HPV16-positive cancers. Using immunoSEQ multiplex PCR, the repertoire was profiled, and TCRdb retains in-frame clones only, with some absent. The data contain about 5,000 clones, about 80% of them seen just once; the ten biggest clones take up less than 40%. This material was collected from a patient who underwent chemoradiotherapy. The receptors shown here come from a human donor with HPV-associated anogenital cancer.

Here the CDR3 DNA reads TGTGCCAGCATAGGGGGAGGGTACAATGAGCAGTTCTTC. Amino acids: CASIGGGYNEQFF. V usage is TRBV2 and J usage is TRBJ2-1; the D gene is possibly TRBD2 (7 bases). V was trimmed by 7 bases and J by 4 bases, leaving 11 bases between them. The germline V gene encodes CDR1 SNHLY and CDR2 FYNNEI. This CDR3 is 13 amino acids long.

The chain recombines TRBV2 with TRBJ2-2; D possibly matches TRBD1 or TRBD2 (5 bases each). Trimming left V 3 bases short and J 6 bases short, with 14 bases between. CDR1 is SNHLY and CDR2 is FYNNEI in the germline V gene. The CDR3 extends over 15 amino acids. In nucleotides, the CDR3 is TGTGCCAGCAGTGAGGCCTCTTGGGGGTCCGGGGAGCTGTTTTTT. This sequence encodes CASSEASWGSGELFF.

This clone occurred a few times. The J gene is TRBJ2-5, the V gene TRBV27; a possible D gene is TRBD2 (5 bases). The ends were cut back, 3 bases at V and 7 bases at J, with 12 bases in the middle. Germline V gene lookup returns CDR1 MNHEY and CDR2 SMNVEV (reference sequence). This CDR3 has 13 residues. The CDR3: CASSFEGLGTQYF. The CDR3 DNA sequence: TGTGCCAGCAGTTTTGAGGGCCTTGGGACCCAGTACTTC.

The J gene is TRBJ1-1, the V gene TRBV4-1; no firm D call. Per the germline V gene, CDR1 is MGHRA and CDR2 is YSYEKL. The CDR3 sequence is 12 residues long. The V gene lost 3 bases and the J gene lost 10 bases, with 12 bases spanning the gap. The CDR3 DNA reads as TGCGCCAGCAGCCAGGGCTTTGTGGGAGCTTTCTTT. Translated, it gives CASSQGFVGAFF.

CDR3 sequence (DNA): TGTGCCATCAGCCTCAGACAGGGTATCCACGAGCAGTACGTC. Protein product: CAISLRQGIHEQYV. V and J are TRBV10-3 and TRBJ2-7, with 7 bases matching TRBD1. The CDR3 runs to 14 residues. Germline V gives CDR1 ENHRY, CDR2 SYGVKD. V lost 6 bases and J lost 5; bases outside the gene matches: 10.

The J gene is TRBJ2-3, the V gene TRBV7-8, with a weak D call TRBD1 (6 bases). This CDR3 has 14 amino acids. Germline loops: CDR1 SGHVS, CDR2 FQNEAQ. V was trimmed by 4 bases and J by 2 bases, leaving 10 bases between them. In DNA, the CDR3 is TGTGCCAGCAGCTCCGAGGGGGACACAGATACGCAGTATTTT. This encodes CASSSEGDTDTQYF.

The V gene is TRBV11-3, the J gene TRBJ2-1; no clear D gene. Trimming removed 3 bases at V and 6 bases at J, with 12 bases between. The CDR3 has 14 residues. The germline V gene has CDR1 SGHNT and CDR2 YENEEA. This CDR3 is CASSFGIVANEQFF. CDR3 DNA sequence: TGTGCCAGCAGCTTCGGTATCGTTGCCAATGAGCAGTTCTTC.

In this sample, this clone turned up once. The chain couples TRBV29-1 to TRBJ1-1; a weak D match, TRBD1 (5 bases). Germline values: CDR1 SQVTM, CDR2 ANQGSEA. CDR3 length equals 14 residues. The V end was cut by 7 bases, the J end by 2 bases, with 17 bases between. The CDR3 DNA reads as TGCAGCGCTGGAGACAGACAGATAAACACTGAAGCTTTCTTT. Translation gives CSAGDRQINTEAFF.

The gene calls are TRBV28 and TRBJ2-1; no clear D gene. V was clipped by 6 bases and J by 12 bases, with 12 bases between them. The CDR3 totals 11 residues. Germline values: CDR1 MDHEN, CDR2 SYDVKM. CDR3 amino acids: CASRSTRVQFF. Here the CDR3 DNA reads TGTGCCAGCAGGTCAACTCGGGTGCAGTTCTTC.

The chain carries TRBV10-1 and TRBJ1-3; possible D gene TRBD1, 6 bases. Germline CDR1 reads WNHNN; CDR2 reads SYGVQD (reference sequence). CDR3 length: 14 residues. Trimming removed 7 bases at V and 1 base at J, with 11 bases between. Written as DNA, the CDR3 is TGCGCCAGCACCACCGGGACATCTGGAAACACCATATATTTT. Protein: CASTTGTSGNTIYF.

The CDR3 region is CASSLLYQPQHF. CDR3 in DNA: TGTGCCAGCAGTTTACTTTATCAGCCCCAGCATTTT. V is TRBV28 and J is TRBJ1-5, with D unclear. Germline values: CDR1 MDHEN, CDR2 SYDVKM. This CDR3 has 12 amino acids. Trimming left V 2 bases short and J 5 bases short, with 4 bases between.

The CDR3 reads CASTRQSTLVGDTQYF. The CDR3 nucleotides are TGTGCCAGCACCCGACAGTCCACACTTGTGGGCGATACGCAGTATTTT. The gene calls are TRBV11-2 and TRBJ2-3; tentative D call: TRBD1 (5 bases). Trimming pared 7 bases from V and 6 bases from J, leaving 23 bases between. CDR1 and CDR2 from the germline V gene are SGHAT and FQNNGV. The CDR3 runs to 16 residues.

The chain employs TRBV10-3 and TRBJ2-7; tentatively, D is TRBD1 (7 bases). Germline lookup yields CDR1 ENHRY and CDR2 SYGVKD. Trimming took off 6 bases at V and 5 bases at J, with 14 bases between the two ends. This CDR3 spans 13 amino acids. The CDR3 DNA reads as TGTGCCATCAGGGGGGCAGGGGGGCACGAGCAGTACGTC. Protein: CAIRGAGGHEQYV.

The rearrangement uses TRBV5-4 and TRBJ2-1, with 7 nucleotides matching TRBD2. V lost 0 bases and J lost 3; bases outside the gene matches: 3. The CDR3 has 15 residues. The germline CDR1 and CDR2 sequences are SGHNT and YYREEE (reference sequence). Here the CDR3 DNA reads TGTGCCAGCAGCTTGGGACTAGCCCTCTACAATGAGCAGTTCTTC. This gives the protein CASSLGLALYNEQFF. Based on the CDR3 plus reference TRBV5-4 and TRBJ2-1, the full variable domain is ETGVTQSPTHLIKTRGQQVTLRCSSQSGHNTVSWYQQALGQGPQFIFQYYREEENGRGNFPPRFSGLQFPNYSSELNVNALELDDSALYLCASSLGLALYNEQFFGPGTRLTVL.

V and J are TRBV6-5 and TRBJ2-7, with 7 bases that match TRBD1. Germline V gene data show CDR1 as MNHEY and CDR2 as SVGAGI. Unmatched junction bases numbered 3, after V lost 2 bases and J lost 5 bases. The CDR3 sequence is 13 residues long. The CDR3 region has the DNA TGTGCCAGCAGTTACCGAACAGGGGACGAGCAGTACTTC. Protein product: CASSYRTGDEQYF.

The CDR3 DNA reads as TGTGCCAGCCGAAGGGAAATCGGCGTAAATGGCTACACCTTC. This sequence encodes CASRREIGVNGYTF. The J gene is TRBJ1-2, the V gene TRBV27; no definite D call. Per the germline V gene, CDR1 is MNHEY and CDR2 is SMNVEV (reference sequence). Between the trimmed V and J ends, which lost 8 bases and 6 bases, there was a span of 19 bases. This CDR3 has 14 amino acids.

V and J are TRBV7-2 and TRBJ1-2; D uncertain. The ends were cut back, 4 bases at V and 4 bases at J, with 19 bases in the middle. This CDR3 spans 16 amino acids. From germline, CDR1 is SGHTA and CDR2 FQGNSA. CDR3 residues: CASSSLPNTLVYGYTF. The CDR3 bases are TGTGCCAGCAGCTCCCTCCCAAACACGCTAGTCTATGGCTACACCTTC.

The gene calls are TRBV14 and TRBJ2-1; 10 bases are a match to TRBD2. Germline CDR1 reads SGHDN; CDR2 reads FVKESK. There are 15 residues in the CDR3. V shed 3 bases and J 6 bases; nucleotides not matched to a gene: 5. Here the CDR3 DNA reads TGTGCCAGCAGCCAGAGCGGGGGGGCCAGCAATGAGCAGTTCTTC. It is translated as CASSQSGGASNEQFF. Full variable domain (remainder filled in from reference TRBV14 and TRBJ2-1): EAGVTQFPSHSVIEKGQTVTLRCDPISGHDNLYWYRRVMGKEIKFLLHFVKESKQDESGMPNNRFLAERTGGTYSTLKVQPAELEDSGVYFCASSQSGGASNEQFFGPGTRLTVL.

The table lists this clone with a count of one. Its ends do not fully match the called genes, so a read error is possible. The chain recombines TRBV29-1 with TRBJ2-7; D gene uncertain. CDR1 and CDR2 from the germline V gene are SQVTM and ANQGSEA. The CDR3 length is 12 residues. CDR3 coding DNA: TGCAGCACACGTCTCGGATCCTCCGAGCAGTACTTC. Amino acid sequence: CSTRLGSSEQYF.

This clone was counted between two and nine times. This chain links TRBV2 with TRBJ2-1; D is undetermined. This CDR3 contains 14 residues. Trimming cost V 7 bases and J 0 bases, with 10 bases left between them. Per the germline V gene, CDR1 is SNHLY and CDR2 is FYNNEI. CDR3 residues: CASIPTRSYNEQFF. CDR3 bases: TGTGCCAGCATCCCCACTCGCTCCTACAATGAGCAGTTCTTC. Complete variable domain (other parts from reference TRBV2 and TRBJ2-1): EPEVTQTPSHQVTQMGQEVILRCVPISNHLYFYWYRQILGQKVEFLVSFYNNEISEKSEIFDDQFSVERPDGSNFTLKIRSTKLEDSAMYFCASIPTRSYNEQFFGPGTRLTVL.

Written as DNA, the CDR3 is TGTGCCAGCAGTTCCCCTAGGACGGGTAGCACAGATACGCAGTATTTT. It codes for CASSSPRTGSTDTQYF. This chain links TRBV6-5 with TRBJ2-3, with D unresolved. The V end lost 4 bases, the J end lost 0 bases, and 14 bases lay between the germline ends. Germline CDR1 is MNHEY and CDR2 is SVGAGI. This CDR3 region has 16 residues.

The CDR3 is CSARDSDTQYF. The DNA of the CDR3 is TGCAGTGCTAGAGATTCAGATACGCAGTATTTT. The V gene is TRBV20-1, the J gene TRBJ2-3; D is uncertain. V shed 0 bases and J shed 4 bases, with 2 bases lying between them. The CDR3 spans 11 residues. CDR1 and CDR2 (germline): DFQATT, SNEGSKA (reference sequence).

J is TRBJ2-1 and V is TRBV5-1; a possible D gene is TRBD2 (5 bases). CDR3 length equals 16 residues. V was cut by 4 bases and J by 2 bases, with 16 bases left in between. From germline, CDR1 is SGHRS and CDR2 YFSETQ. The CDR3 nucleotides are TGCGCCAGCAGCCTCCCCCGGGGTACCGCCTACAATGAGCAGTTCTTC. Its protein product is CASSLPRGTAYNEQFF.

The chain recombines TRBV11-3 with TRBJ2-1, with 10 positions matching TRBD2. V lost 5 bases, J lost 9 bases, and 13 bases stayed unmatched. CDR3 size: 16 residues. CDR1 and CDR2 (germline): SGHNT, YENEEA. CDR3 in DNA: TGTGCCAGCAGCCCGCGACCGGGGACTAGCGTAATTGAGCAGTTCTTC. Translating it yields CASSPRPGTSVIEQFF.

This clone was recorded once. The V call is TRBV5-1, the J call TRBJ2-1; the D call may be TRBD1 or TRBD2 (5 bases each). The CDR3 loop spans 16 amino acids. The V and J ends lost 4 bases and 0 bases respectively, with 14 bases between them. From germline, CDR1 is SGHRS and CDR2 YFSETQ. CDR3 DNA sequence: TGCGCCAGCAGCCTGGGGGTGTACCGCTCCTACAATGAGCAGTTCTTC. Translation: CASSLGVYRSYNEQFF. The whole variable domain, remainder taken from reference TRBV5-1 and TRBJ2-1, is KAGVTQTPRYLIKTRGQQVTLSCSPISGHRSVSWYQQTPGQGLQFLFEYFSETQRNKGNFPGRFSGRQFSNSRSEMNVSTLELGDSALYLCASSLGVYRSYNEQFFGPGTRLTVL.

V is TRBV11-2 and J is TRBJ1-1, with 10 bases matching TRBD1. The V segment lost 3 bases and the J segment 1 base; nucleotides outside the gene matches: 5. CDR1 SGHAT and CDR2 FQNNGV come from the germline V gene. This CDR3 is built from 16 residues. CDR3 protein: CASSFPGQGPNTEAFF. The CDR3 DNA follows: TGTGCCAGCAGCTTCCCGGGACAGGGGCCGAACACTGAAGCTTTCTTT.

J is TRBJ1-4 and V is TRBV19, with 10 nucleotides matching TRBD1. V was pared by 8 bases and J by 4 bases, with 13 bases of the junction left unmatched. CDR1 and CDR2 from the germline V gene are LNHDA and SQIVND (reference sequence). This CDR3 spans 17 amino acids. CDR3 in amino acids: CASLGTTGTGDNEKLFF. The CDR3 region has the DNA TGTGCCAGTTTGGGGACAACCGGGACAGGGGATAATGAAAAACTGTTTTTT. The full variable domain, its missing parts supplied by reference TRBV19 and TRBJ1-4, is DGGITQSPKYLFRKEGQNVTLSCEQNLNHDAMYWYRQDPGQGLRLIYYSQIVNDFQKGDIAEGYSVSREKKESFPLTVTSAQKNPTAFYLCASLGTTGTGDNEKLFFGSGTQLSVL.

The V gene is TRBV6-1, the J gene TRBJ2-3, with D unresolved. CDR3 length equals 15 residues. V lost 2 bases, J lost 3 bases, and 12 bases lay in between. Germline V CDR1 and CDR2: MNHNS, SASEGT. In DNA, the CDR3 is TGTGCCAGCAGTGAATATCGGCTGGGAACAGATACGCAGTATTTT. Translated, it gives CASSEYRLGTDTQYF.

The chain links TRBV11-3 to TRBJ1-2, with a possible D match to TRBD1 (6 bases). Germline V gene sequence: CDR1 SGHNT, CDR2 YENEEA. Trimming cost V 3 bases and J 7 bases, with 15 bases left between them. The CDR3 has 14 amino acids. The CDR3 nucleotides are TGTGCCAGCAGCTTCGTCGGGGGCTGGAGTGGCTACACCTTC. Its translation: CASSFVGGWSGYTF.

This sequence joins TRBV7-3 and TRBJ2-1; tentatively, D is TRBD2 (6 bases). Trimming took off 3 bases at V and 8 bases at J, with 17 bases between the two ends. CDR1 SGHTA and CDR2 FQGTGA come from the germline V gene. The CDR3 runs 15 residues. CDR3 region: CASSFDRGAGHEQFF. Here the CDR3 DNA reads TGTGCCAGCAGCTTCGACCGCGGGGCGGGACATGAGCAGTTCTTC.

The genes are TRBV30 and TRBJ1-1; no clear D gene. CDR3 length equals 15 residues. The germline V gene has CDR1 GTSNPN and CDR2 SVGIG (reference sequence). V was cut by 0 bases and J by 6 bases, with 17 bases left in between. CDR3 DNA: TGTGCCTGGAGTGTACGGGGTGGGTACGGACCTGAAGCTTTCTTT. Its protein is CAWSVRGGYGPEAFF.

The chain carries TRBV14 and TRBJ1-1; D is unresolved. This CDR3 has 15 amino acids. CDR1 is SGHDN, CDR2 FVKESK, per germline. V lost 4 bases and J 3 bases, leaving 15 bases between the germline ends. The CDR3 DNA is TGTGCCAGCAGCCCTCTTAGGAACATAGACACTGAAGCTTTCTTT. This translates into CASSPLRNIDTEAFF.